This entry concerns a single TCR beta chain. The data were taken from a study of blood T cell repertoires in COVID-19. Turning to the study itself: Both acute and convalescent COVID-19 samples were obtained from the United States, Italy and Spain. In each case, the material was cDNA or gDNA derived from T cells, B-cell-depleted T cells, or PBMCs.

Method: immunoSEQ multiplex PCR; TCRdb's copy keeps in-frame clones and lacks some. The profile shows fewer than 400,000 clones, around 85% of them singletons. The sample consisted of peripheral blood. The sequence came from a woman between 18 and 29 years old with acute or convalescent COVID-19.

The CDR3 spells CASSSQASGVQETQYF. The DNA of the CDR3 is TGTGCCAGCAGTAGCCAGGCTAGCGGGGTGCAAGAGACCCAGTACTTC. The chain joins TRBV6-2 or TRBV6-3 to TRBJ2-5; 9 nucleotides align to TRBD2. Trimming took 5 bases from V and 2 from J; bases not matched to a gene: 9. Germline CDR1 is MNHEY and CDR2 is SVGEGT. This CDR3 is built from 16 residues.